What follows are 27 T cell receptor beta chains derived from one specimen sequenced in a study of cytomegalovirus exposure and HLA in healthy donors. TCRdb's table, derived via immunoSEQ multiplex PCR, lists solely in-frame clones and lacks some. The profile covers under 400,000 clones, with 86% appearing a single time and 0.8% to 0.85% taken by the ten largest. Specimen: PBMCs. The receptors come from a young woman in good health and CMV-seronegative.

The chain uses TRBV11-2 and TRBJ2-2; no firm D call. This CDR3 comprises 12 residues. The germline gives CDR1 SGHAT, CDR2 FQNNGV. Trimming removed 5 bases at V and 4 bases at J, with 5 bases between. The CDR3 DNA reads as TGTGCCAGCAGCCAGTTCACCGGGGAGCTGTTTTTT. It specifies CASSQFTGELFF.

The J gene is TRBJ2-7, the V gene TRBV6-1; 11 bases are a match to TRBD1. The trim removed 5 bases at V and 3 bases at J, leaving 3 bases unmatched. The CDR3 is 14 residues long. Per germline, CDR1 MNHNS and CDR2 SASEGT. CDR3 nucleotides: TGTGCCAGCAGTATCGGGACAGGGGGCTACGAGCAGTACTTC. It codes for CASSIGTGGYEQYF.

This clone turned up a few times. The J gene is TRBJ2-7, the V gene TRBV2; the D gene is possibly TRBD1 (6 bases). Deletions cut 4 bases from V and 0 bases from J, with 10 bases between. Per the germline V gene, CDR1 is SNHLY and CDR2 is FYNNEI. The CDR3 is 14 amino acids. CDR3 amino acids: CASSVQGSSYEQYF. CDR3 nucleotide sequence: TGTGCCAGCAGTGTCCAGGGGAGCTCCTACGAGCAGTACTTC.

The table lists this clone with a count of one. The V gene is TRBV18, the J gene TRBJ2-2; D possibly corresponds to TRBD2 (6 bases). V was pared by 1 base and J by 1 base, with 19 bases between. The germline gives CDR1 KGHSH, CDR2 LQKENI. This CDR3 is 19 amino acids long. Written as DNA, the CDR3 is TGTGCCAGCTCACCACTGCAGTGGAGGGCGGATTGGAACACCGGGGAGCTGTTTTTT. Translated, it gives CASSPLQWRADWNTGELFF.

V usage is TRBV10-2 and J usage is TRBJ2-1, with TRBD1 matching over 8 bases. Trimming cost V 7 bases and J 4 bases; bases outside gene matches: 6. Germline lookup yields CDR1 WSHSY and CDR2 SAAADI. The CDR3 spans 14 residues. CDR3 DNA: TGCGCCAGCAAACGGGACAGGTCTTACAATGAGCAGTTCTTC. Its translation: CASKRDRSYNEQFF.

The chain recombines TRBV11-2 with TRBJ2-7; D unclear. The CDR3 is made up of 13 amino acids. CDR1 and CDR2 from the germline V gene are SGHAT and FQNNGV. The V end lost 0 bases, the J end lost 2 bases, and 5 bases lay between the germline ends. DNA for the CDR3: TGTGCCAGCAGCTTAGACTCTACCTACGAGCAGTACTTC. Translation gives CASSLDSTYEQYF.

The chain links TRBV7-2 to TRBJ1-1; 7 bases map to TRBD1. Germline V gives CDR1 SGHTA, CDR2 FQGNSA. The CDR3 spans 12 residues. Trimming took 1 base from V and 10 from J; bases not matched to a gene: 3. CDR3 DNA sequence: TGTGCCAGCAGCTTAGGGTCAGGGGGAGCTTTCTTT. It specifies CASSLGSGGAFF.

As DNA, the CDR3 is TGTGCCACCAGCGCCTTCTATAGCAATCAGCCCCAGCATTTT. Translating it yields CATSAFYSNQPQHF. The chain uses TRBV15 and TRBJ1-5; D is ambiguous. The CDR3 loop spans 14 amino acids. The V gene's germline CDR1 is LNHNV and CDR2 YYDKDF (reference sequence). V was pared by 5 bases and J by 0 bases, with 8 bases between.

The chain combines TRBV4-1 with TRBJ2-1; D remains unclear. V dropped 4 bases and J dropped 3 bases, with 4 bases sitting between them. The CDR3 loop spans 12 amino acids. Germline V gene sequence: CDR1 MGHRA, CDR2 YSYEKL. CDR3 amino acids: CASSPGYNEQFF. CDR3 DNA: TGCGCCAGCAGCCCCGGCTACAATGAGCAGTTCTTC.

The V call is TRBV2, the J call TRBJ2-3; the match to TRBD2 covers 7 bases. CDR1 and CDR2 from the germline V gene are SNHLY and FYNNEI. V shed 7 bases, J shed 0 bases, and the junction held 7 bases outside the gene matches. This CDR3 has 15 residues. CDR3 in DNA: TGTGCCAGCAATTCGGAGCGGGATAGCACAGATACGCAGTATTTT. Amino acid sequence: CASNSERDSTDTQYF.

In its sample, this clone was seen once. The V gene is TRBV27, the J gene TRBJ2-7; TRBD1 is a possible D gene (6 bases). The CDR3 consists of 14 residues. Germline V gene lookup returns CDR1 MNHEY and CDR2 SMNVEV (reference sequence). Between the trimmed V and J ends, which lost 4 bases and 0 bases, there was a span of 10 bases. The CDR3: CASSSWDTSYEQYF. In DNA, the CDR3 is TGTGCCAGCAGTTCATGGGACACCTCCTACGAGCAGTACTTC.

The V call is TRBV11-3, the J call TRBJ1-4; 7 bases fit TRBD1. Losses at the gene ends were 5 bases for V and 8 bases for J; bases not matched to a gene: 11. Germline V gene lookup returns CDR1 SGHNT and CDR2 YENEEA. The CDR3 sequence is 15 residues long. The CDR3 nucleotides read TGTGCCAGCAGCCAAGGGACAGCTAAGGGGGAAAAACTGTTTTTT. It yields the protein CASSQGTAKGEKLFF.

About this clone itself: The sample has other DNA sequences that encode this CDR3 too. The chain recombines TRBV27 with TRBJ1-4; D remains ambiguous. The CDR3 has 15 residues. V was clipped by 2 bases and J by 0 bases, with 7 bases between them. Germline V gene data show CDR1 as MNHEY and CDR2 as SMNVEV (reference sequence). CDR3 DNA: TGTGCCAGCAGTTTAGACGGGGCAACTAATGAAAAACTGTTTTTT. Translated: CASSLDGATNEKLFF. The whole variable domain, remainder taken from reference TRBV27 and TRBJ1-4, is EAQVTQNPRYLITVTGKKLTVTCSQNMNHEYMSWYRQDPGLGLRQIYYSMNVEVTDKGDVPEGYKVSRKEKRNFPLILESPSPNQTSLYFCASSLDGATNEKLFFGSGTQLSVL.

The chain carries TRBV27 and TRBJ1-6; D is possibly TRBD1 (5 bases). Trimming left V 6 bases short and J 0 bases short, with 15 bases between. The germline V gene encodes CDR1 MNHEY and CDR2 SMNVEV (reference sequence). The CDR3 is made up of 17 amino acids. The CDR3 protein is CASSDSILSSYNSPLHF. In nucleotides, the CDR3 is TGTGCCAGCAGCGACAGCATTTTGAGCTCCTATAATTCACCCCTCCACTTT.

The table lists this clone with a few counts. This chain connects TRBV29-1 to TRBJ1-1, with 8 nucleotides matching TRBD1. Germline-derived CDR1 and CDR2 are SQVTM and ANQGSEA. Unmatched junction bases numbered 10, after V lost 6 bases and J lost 4 bases. The CDR3 totals 14 residues. The CDR3 region has the DNA TGCAGCGTCGCCCAGGGGACAGGAGGCACTGAAGCTTTCTTT. It encodes CSVAQGTGGTEAFF.

The chain joins TRBV27 to TRBJ1-2; TRBD1 is a possible D gene (5 bases). This CDR3 comprises 13 residues. Germline assignment: CDR1 MNHEY and CDR2 SMNVEV (reference sequence). V shed 5 bases and J shed 13 bases, with 20 bases lying between them. The CDR3 nucleotides read TGTGCCAGCAGTCCCTCCGCCCGGCACAGGAGCACCTTC. Its protein is CASSPSARHRSTF.

A single count supports this clone. The chain couples TRBV28 to TRBJ2-7, with TRBD1 matching 8 bases. Looked up from germline, CDR1 is MDHEN and CDR2 is SYDVKM. After removal of 6 bases from V and 7 bases from J, the junction contained 11 bases not matched to a gene. This CDR3 spans 14 amino acids. Written as DNA, the CDR3 is TGTGCCAGCAGAGCCCCGGACAGGGCAGGGGAGCAGTACTTC. Its protein is CASRAPDRAGEQYF.

The V and J genes are TRBV30 and TRBJ1-1; 7 bases fit TRBD1. Germline CDR1 and CDR2: GTSNPN and SVGIG (reference sequence). The CDR3 is 14 residues long. V dropped 3 bases and J dropped 2; count of bases not matched to a gene: 6. Written as DNA, the CDR3 is TGTGCCTGGAGGCGGGACAGCGGTAACACTGAAGCTTTCTTT. Translation: CAWRRDSGNTEAFF.

The V and J genes are TRBV2 and TRBJ1-3; 8 bases agree with TRBD1. The CDR3 has 12 amino acids. Germline lookup yields CDR1 SNHLY and CDR2 FYNNEI. Unmatched junction bases numbered 5, after V lost 8 bases and J lost 8 bases. The CDR3 DNA reads as TGTGCCAGCTGGACAGGGAGGGACACCATATATTTT. This translates into CASWTGRDTIYF.

The chain uses TRBV9 and TRBJ2-2; the match to TRBD1 covers 10 bases. CDR1 is SGDLS, CDR2 YYNGEE, per germline. CDR3 length equals 16 residues. J gave up 6 bases and V 3 bases, and 8 bases lay outside the gene matches. In nucleotides, the CDR3 is TGTGCCAGCAGCGCACCGGGGACAGGGGTCCCCGGGGAGCTGTTTTTT. Amino acid sequence: CASSAPGTGVPGELFF.

The V call is TRBV27, the J call TRBJ1-3, with a possible D match to TRBD1 (5 bases). The CDR3 length is 14 residues. Germline V gene sequence: CDR1 MNHEY, CDR2 SMNVEV (reference sequence). V gave up 3 bases and J gave up 4 bases, with 10 bases separating them. The CDR3 nucleotides read TGTGCCAGCAGTTTTGGAGGGGTCGGAAACACCATATATTTT. Its protein is CASSFGGVGNTIYF.

The V call is TRBV14, the J call TRBJ1-2, with D tentatively TRBD1 (6 bases). Germline V gene lookup returns CDR1 SGHDN and CDR2 FVKESK. The CDR3 is 16 amino acids. Trimming stripped 4 bases from V and 8 bases from J, with 23 bases between. The CDR3 sequence: CASSPIHHGTRHGYTF. CDR3 bases: TGTGCCAGCAGCCCCATCCACCACGGGACACGTCACGGCTACACCTTC.

The chain has TRBV9 and TRBJ2-2, with TRBD2 matching over 11 bases. CDR1 is SGDLS, CDR2 YYNGEE, per germline. V shed 4 bases and J 5 bases; nucleotides not matched to a gene: 4. The CDR3 is 15 residues long. This CDR3 reads CASSPRLAGTGELFF. Written as DNA, the CDR3 is TGTGCCAGCAGCCCAAGACTAGCGGGGACCGGGGAGCTGTTTTTT. Combining the CDR3 with reference TRBV9 and TRBJ2-2 gives the whole variable domain DSGVTQTPKHLITATGQRVTLRCSPRSGDLSVYWYQQSLDQGLQFLIQYYNGEERAKGNILERFSAQQFPDLHSELNLSSLELGDSALYFCASSPRLAGTGELFFGEGSRLTVL.

The chain links TRBV30 to TRBJ2-3; TRBD2 is a possible D gene (5 bases). Germline V CDR1 and CDR2: GTSNPN, SVGIG (reference sequence). The V end lost 1 base, the J end lost 4 bases, and 12 bases lay between the germline ends. The CDR3 covers 14 residues. As DNA, the CDR3 is TGTGCCTGGAGTGCCGGGGTAGCAGCAGATACGCAGTATTTT. It is translated as CAWSAGVAADTQYF.

This clone was seen only once. CDR3 residues: CASSYSGRDNSPLHF. In DNA form, the CDR3 reads TGTGCCAGCAGTTACTCTGGCAGGGATAATTCACCCCTCCACTTT. This chain connects TRBV6-5 to TRBJ1-6; possible D gene TRBD1, 5 bases. The CDR3 runs 15 residues. Trimming removed 0 bases from V and 5 bases from J, with 8 bases in between. Per germline, CDR1 MNHEY and CDR2 SVGAGI.

This clone was detected a few times. The chain carries TRBV18 and TRBJ1-5; 9 bases are a match to TRBD1. Germline V gives CDR1 KGHSH, CDR2 LQKENI. The CDR3 sequence is 16 residues long. V was pared by 3 bases and J by 6 bases, with 9 bases of the junction left unmatched. As DNA, the CDR3 is TGTGCCAGCTCACCCTGGGACAGGGTTGTTGGTCAGCCCCAGCATTTT. This encodes CASSPWDRVVGQPQHF. The whole variable domain, remainder taken from reference TRBV18 and TRBJ1-5, is NAGVMQNPRHLVRRRGQEARLRCSPMKGHSHVYWYRQLPEEGLKFMVYLQKENIIDESGMPKERFSAEFPKEGPSILRIQQVVRGDSAAYFCASSPWDRVVGQPQHFGDGTRLSIL.

The CDR3 here is CASNSRVGLEQYF. CDR3 DNA sequence: TGTGCCAGCAATAGCAGGGTGGGACTCGAGCAGTACTTC. The rearrangement joins TRBV6-1 to TRBJ2-7, with D maybe TRBD2 (6 bases). The CDR3 extends over 13 amino acids. Germline values: CDR1 MNHNS, CDR2 SASEGT. The V gene lost 7 bases and the J gene lost 6 bases, with 16 bases spanning the gap.